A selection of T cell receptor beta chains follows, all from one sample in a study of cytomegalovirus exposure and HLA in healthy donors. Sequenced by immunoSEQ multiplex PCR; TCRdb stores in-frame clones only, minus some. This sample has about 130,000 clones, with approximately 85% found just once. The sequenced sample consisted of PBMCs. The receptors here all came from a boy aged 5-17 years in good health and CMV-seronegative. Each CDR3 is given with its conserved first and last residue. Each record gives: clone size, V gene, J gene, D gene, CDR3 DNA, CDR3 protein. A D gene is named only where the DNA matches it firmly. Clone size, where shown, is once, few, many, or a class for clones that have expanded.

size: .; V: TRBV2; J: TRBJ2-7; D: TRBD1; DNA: TGTGCCAGCAGTGCTGCGGACAGGGGGCTGAACGAGCAGTACTTC; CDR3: CASSAADRGLNEQYF
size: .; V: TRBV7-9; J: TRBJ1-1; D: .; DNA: TGTGCCAGCGGAATAGGGGAATACACTGAAGCTTTCTTT; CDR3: CASGIGEYTEAFF
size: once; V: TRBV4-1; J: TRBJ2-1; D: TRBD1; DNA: TGCGCCAGCAGCGTCGGGACAGGCGAGCTTGGAAATGAGCAGTTCTTC; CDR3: CASSVGTGELGNEQFF
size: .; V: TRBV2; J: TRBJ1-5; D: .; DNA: TGTGCCAGCAGTGAATTCAGGGCTCAACAGCCCCAGCATTTT; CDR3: CASSEFRAQQPQHF
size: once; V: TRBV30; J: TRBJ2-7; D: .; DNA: TGTGCCTGGAGTGTAACTTACGAGCAGTACTTC; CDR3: CAWSVTYEQYF
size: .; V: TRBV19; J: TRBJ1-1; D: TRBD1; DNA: TGTGCCAGTAGGACAGGGCGAACTGAAGCTTTCTTT; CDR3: CASRTGRTEAFF
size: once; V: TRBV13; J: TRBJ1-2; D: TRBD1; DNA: TGTGCCAGCAGCTTACTTGACAGGGGGCATCTTGGCTACACCTTC; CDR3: CASSLLDRGHLGYTF
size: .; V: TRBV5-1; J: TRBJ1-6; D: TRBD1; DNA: TGCGCCAGCAGTCGAGGGACAGATAATTCACCCCTCCACTTT; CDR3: CASSRGTDNSPLHF
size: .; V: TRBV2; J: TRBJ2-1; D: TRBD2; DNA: TGTGCCAGCAGTGAACTAGCGGGAGCCGGGGATGAGCAGTTCTTC; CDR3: CASSELAGAGDEQFF
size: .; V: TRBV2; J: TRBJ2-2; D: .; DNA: TGTGCCAGTGTACCACGACAGAATCTGAACACCGGGGAGCTGTTTTTT; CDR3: CASVPRQNLNTGELFF
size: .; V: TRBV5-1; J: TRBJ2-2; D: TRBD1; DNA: TGCGCCAGCAGCAGAGGGGGCAGCGGGGAGCTGTTTTTT; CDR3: CASSRGGSGELFF
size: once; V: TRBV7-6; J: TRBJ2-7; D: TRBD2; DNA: TGTGCCAGCAGCTTAGAGCGGGGGGGCTACGAGCAGTACTTC; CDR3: CASSLERGGYEQYF
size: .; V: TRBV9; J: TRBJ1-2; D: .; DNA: TGTGCCAGCAGCCCGGGACTCCTATGGGGCTACACCTTC; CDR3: CASSPGLLWGYTF
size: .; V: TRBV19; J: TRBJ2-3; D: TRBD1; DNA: TGTGCCAGTCTTGATAACAGGGGGAGCACAGATACGCAGTATTTT; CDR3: CASLDNRGSTDTQYF
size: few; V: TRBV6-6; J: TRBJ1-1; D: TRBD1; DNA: TGTGCCAGCAGGATATACAGGGGGGTGAACACTGAAGCTTTCTTT; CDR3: CASRIYRGVNTEAFF
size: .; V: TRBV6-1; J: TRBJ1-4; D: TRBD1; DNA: TGTGCCAGCAGCTGGGACAGGTTGGGAGAAAAACTGTTTTTT; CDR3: CASSWDRLGEKLFF
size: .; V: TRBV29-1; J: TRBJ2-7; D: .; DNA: TGCAGCTCCAGCGACTCCCGCGAGCAGTACTTC; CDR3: CSSSDSREQYF
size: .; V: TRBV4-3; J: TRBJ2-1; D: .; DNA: TGCGCCAGCAGCCAAGATTGGGATATGGGGCAGGGCCTTTACAATGAGCAGTTCTTC; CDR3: CASSQDWDMGQGLYNEQFF
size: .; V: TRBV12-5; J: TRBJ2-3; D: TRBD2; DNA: TGTGCTAGTGAGCGGGGGCGATACACAGATACGCAGTATTTT; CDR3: CASERGRYTDTQYF
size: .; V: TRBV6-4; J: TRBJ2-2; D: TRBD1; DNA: TGTGCCAGCAGCCCGGGACAGAACACCGGGGAACTGTTTTTT; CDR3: CASSPGQNTGELFF
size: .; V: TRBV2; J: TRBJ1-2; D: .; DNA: TGTGCCAGCAATGACAGAATCTATGGCTACACCTTC; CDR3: CASNDRIYGYTF
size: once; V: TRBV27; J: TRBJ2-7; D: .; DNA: TGTGCCAGCAGTGGGAGCGGTCCCTACGAGCAGTACTTC; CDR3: CASSGSGPYEQYF
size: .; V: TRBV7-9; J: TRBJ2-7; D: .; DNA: TGTGCCAGCAGCGGCCCGGGGGGCGGCGACGAGCAGTACTTC; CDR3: CASSGPGGGDEQYF
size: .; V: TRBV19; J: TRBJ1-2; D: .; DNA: TGTGCCAGTAGTATAGATCACAGCTCTCCTGGCTACACCTTC; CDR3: CASSIDHSSPGYTF
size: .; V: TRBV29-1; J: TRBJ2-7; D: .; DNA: TGCAGCGGCAGGGGGGCCTACGAGCAGTACTTC; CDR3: CSGRGAYEQYF
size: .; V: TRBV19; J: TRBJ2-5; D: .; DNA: TGTGCCAGTAGACACCGGGACTCAGCCAAGGAGACCCAGTACTTC; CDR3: CASRHRDSAKETQYF
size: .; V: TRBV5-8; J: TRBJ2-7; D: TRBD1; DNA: TGTGCCAGCAGCCGTAGGGGACAGGGCAGCTCCTACGAGCAGTACTTC; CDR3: CASSRRGQGSSYEQYF
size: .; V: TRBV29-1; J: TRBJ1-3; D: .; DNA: TGCAGCGCCCTAGGGGGAAGGAACACCATATATTTT; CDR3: CSALGGRNTIYF
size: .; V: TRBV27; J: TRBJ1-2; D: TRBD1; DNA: TGTGCCAGCAGTTTAGGGACAGGGACGTCCTATGGCTACACCTTC; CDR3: CASSLGTGTSYGYTF
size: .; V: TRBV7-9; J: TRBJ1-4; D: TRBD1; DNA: TGTGCCAGCAGCTTAGTCAACTTAGGGGGCCGCCCGGGAGAGGAAAAACTGTTTTTT; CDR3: CASSLVNLGGRPGEEKLFF
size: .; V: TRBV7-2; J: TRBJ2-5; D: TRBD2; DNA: TGTGCCAGCAGCCTAGGGACTAGCGAAGAGACCCAGTACTTC; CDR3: CASSLGTSEETQYF
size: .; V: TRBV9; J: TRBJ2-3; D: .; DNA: TGTGCCAGCGGAGGGGTGGATACGCAGTATTTT; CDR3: CASGGVDTQYF
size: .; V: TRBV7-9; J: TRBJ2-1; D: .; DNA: TGTGCCGGCAGCTTTATCCTAAATGAGCAGTTCTTC; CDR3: CAGSFILNEQFF
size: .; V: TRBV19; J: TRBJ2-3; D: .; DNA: TGTGCCAGTAGTATTGGAGGGGGGGCAGATACGCAGTATTTT; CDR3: CASSIGGGADTQYF
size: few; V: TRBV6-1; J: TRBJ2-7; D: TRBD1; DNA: TGTGCCAGCAGAGAAACAGGGGGCGCTTACGAGCAGTACTTC; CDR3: CASRETGGAYEQYF
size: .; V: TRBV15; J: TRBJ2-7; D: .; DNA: TGTGCCACCAGCAGAGATTTCCCGTACGAGCAGTACTTC; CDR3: CATSRDFPYEQYF
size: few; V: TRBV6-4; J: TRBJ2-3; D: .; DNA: TGTGCCAGCAGTCCGAACGCGTTGGATACGCAGTATTTT; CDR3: CASSPNALDTQYF
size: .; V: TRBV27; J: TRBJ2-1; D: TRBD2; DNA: TGTGCCAGCAGTCCCCGACTAGCGACGAGCTCCTACAATGAGCAGTTCTTC; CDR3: CASSPRLATSSYNEQFF
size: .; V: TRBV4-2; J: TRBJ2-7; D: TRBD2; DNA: TGTGCCAGCAGCCAAGATACGCCTAGCGGGGTATACTACGAGCAGTACTTC; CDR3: CASSQDTPSGVYYEQYF
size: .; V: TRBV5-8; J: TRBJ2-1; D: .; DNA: TGTGCCAGCAGCTCCCGACAGGCCAATGAGCAGTTCTTC; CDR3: CASSSRQANEQFF
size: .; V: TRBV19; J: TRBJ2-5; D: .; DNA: TGTGCCAGTAGTCGCGGAGAGACCCAGTACTTC; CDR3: CASSRGETQYF
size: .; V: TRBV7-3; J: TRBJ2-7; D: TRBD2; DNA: TGTGCCAGCAGCTTGACTAGCGGAAGCTCCTACGAGCAGTACTTC; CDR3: CASSLTSGSSYEQYF
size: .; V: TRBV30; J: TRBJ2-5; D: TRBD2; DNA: TGTGCCTGGAGTGTAAGGAGCGGGAGGGCCCTTGGGGAGACCCAGTACTTC; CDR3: CAWSVRSGRALGETQYF
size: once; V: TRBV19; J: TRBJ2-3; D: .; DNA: TGTGCCAGTAGTACGATGGCGGGTGGGCCGCGAGATACGCAGTATTTT; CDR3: CASSTMAGGPRDTQYF
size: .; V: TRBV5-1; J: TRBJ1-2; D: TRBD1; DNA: TGCGCCAGCAGCTTGGGGGACAGAAACTATGGCTACACCTTC; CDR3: CASSLGDRNYGYTF
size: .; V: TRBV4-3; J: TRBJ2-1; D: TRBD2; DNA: TGCGCCAGCAGCCAAGATAGCATTAGCGGGAGTTACAATGAGCAGTTCTTC; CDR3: CASSQDSISGSYNEQFF
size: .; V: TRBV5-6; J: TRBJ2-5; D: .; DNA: TGTGCCAGCAGCTTGGGGTCCCAAGAGGCCCAGTACTTC; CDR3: CASSLGSQEAQYF
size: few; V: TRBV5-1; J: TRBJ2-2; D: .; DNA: TGCGCCAGCAGCTTGTTGCAGGGTTGGACCGGGGAGCTGTTTTTT; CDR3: CASSLLQGWTGELFF
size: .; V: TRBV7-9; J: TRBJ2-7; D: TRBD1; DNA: TGTGCCAGCAGCTGGACAGGGTTAGGCTACGAGCAGTACTTC; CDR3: CASSWTGLGYEQYF
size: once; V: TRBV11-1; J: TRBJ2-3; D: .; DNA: TGTGCCAGCAGCTTTGGACAGGGAGGGGGCACAGATACGCAGTATTTT; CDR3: CASSFGQGGGTDTQYF
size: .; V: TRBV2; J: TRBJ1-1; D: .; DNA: TGTGCCAGCATCCGAAAAACTACTGAAGCTTTCTTT; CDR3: CASIRKTTEAFF
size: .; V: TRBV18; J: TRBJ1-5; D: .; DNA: TGTGCCAGCTCACCGGGGGCCCGACAGCCCCAGCATTTT; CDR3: CASSPGARQPQHF